This T cell receptor beta chain originates from a study of blood T cell repertoires in COVID-19 (dated by TCRdb to 2020 to 2022). Broadly, across the study: The collaborator samples originated in the United States, Italy and Spain and spanned the acute and convalescent phases of COVID-19. Sample metadata almost always included a de-identified subject ID, COVID-19 status, age in years and sex. Samples came from the ongoing ImmuneRACE study (first 160 participants) plus 1,254 subjects from 6 global collaborators. A freely available public database, intended as a resource for researchers studying the immune response to SARS-CoV-2, is where the repertoires were released. Where HLA class I and class II types were available, the types were taken from metadata supplied by the sample provider, not from assay-based typing. The material from the prospective study consisted of cDNA or gDNA derived from T cells, B-cell-depleted T cells, or PBMCs. Subjects who had been exposed to COVID-19, were actively infected with it, or had recovered from it provided the deeply sampled blood TCRbeta repertoires that made up the dataset. General study outcomes and caveats: The amount of clinical and demographic metadata varied by source and participant and was provided uncurated.

Reading the germline V gene (reference sequence) gives CDR1 LGHDT and CDR2 YNNKEL. Taken from cysteine to phenylalanine, the CDR3 has 12 residues. The read is trimmed to its CDR3 DNA, 36 bases read in frame from base 1. V and J are truncated by 0 bases and 8 bases respectively, leaving an intervening sequence of 8 bases. The immunoSEQ Assay, a bias-controlled multiplex PCR, was used to amplify TCRbeta CDR3 regions from genomic DNA. In the authors' own workflow: Within the assay, amplification of reference gene primers was used to estimate how many nucleated cells each sample contained. To quantify the absolute abundance of each unique TCRbeta CDR3 rearrangement, sequence reads were collapsed and filtered. For each sample, productive Simpson clonality was calculated as the square root of Simpson's diversity index across productive rearrangements. Not all clones reach the TCRdb copy of this immuneACCESS table, which keeps in-frame sequences only. Checked studies attribute under half of the gap to unresolved V genes and leave the rest unexplained. V, J and clone size are taken as reported in that table, and D and trimming were inferred from the DNA itself. This sample holds some 41,000 clones; around 80% were observed only once. Under 50% of the sample rests with the top ten.

As to this clone: What antigen it recognizes has not been identified. Per-base quality was not reported, and no clone a single base away is much larger than it.

Collaborating institutions collected whole blood in K2EDTA tubes following their own protocols. For TCRbeta analysis, collaborators shipped samples in one of three forms: frozen whole blood, isolated PBMCs, or DNA extracted from either of those sample types. Material for sequencing was peripheral blood. This TCR was sampled from a woman older than 75 with active or convalescent COVID-19. The chain joins TRBV3-1 (or the pseudogene TRBV3-2) to TRBJ2-7, with the D gene too uncertain to name. The nucleotide sequence is given as TGTGCCAGCAGCCAAGAGTCCCGTAAGCAGTACTTC. The resulting protein is CASSQESRKQYF.